The clone carrying this T cell receptor beta chain has just one count. Its cognate antigen is unknown. This CDR3 spans 16 amino acids. Germline V CDR1 and CDR2: SGDLS, YYNGEE. The germline V and J ends were trimmed by 0 bases and 11 bases, with 23 bases remaining between them. The PCR had 60 Vbeta and 13 Jbeta primers. Sequencing used immunoSEQ multiplex PCR; TCRdb keeps in-frame clones, though not all of them. This table holds tens of thousands of clones, approximately 81% found once. The sample belongs to a study of cytomegalovirus exposure and HLA in healthy donors. The study's findings and limits: Among the sequence variants, a highly shared cluster was likely an artifact of sequencing. The study had only CMV serostatus as immune exposure information.

The source of this sequence is a woman in her forties in good health and CMV-seronegative. Material: PBMCs. The J gene is TRBJ1-1, the V gene TRBV9; D may be TRBD1 (6 bases). CDR3 coding DNA: TGTGCCAGCAGCGTAGGGACAGCCCTCCTCCCGCATAAGGCTTTCTTT. Its translation is CASSVGTALLPHKAFF. Full variable domain (remainder filled in from reference TRBV9 and TRBJ1-1): DSGVTQTPKHLITATGQRVTLRCSPRSGDLSVYWYQQSLDQGLQFLIQYYNGEERAKGNILERFSAQQFPDLHSELNLSSLELGDSALYFCASSVGTALLPHKAFFGQGTRLTVV.